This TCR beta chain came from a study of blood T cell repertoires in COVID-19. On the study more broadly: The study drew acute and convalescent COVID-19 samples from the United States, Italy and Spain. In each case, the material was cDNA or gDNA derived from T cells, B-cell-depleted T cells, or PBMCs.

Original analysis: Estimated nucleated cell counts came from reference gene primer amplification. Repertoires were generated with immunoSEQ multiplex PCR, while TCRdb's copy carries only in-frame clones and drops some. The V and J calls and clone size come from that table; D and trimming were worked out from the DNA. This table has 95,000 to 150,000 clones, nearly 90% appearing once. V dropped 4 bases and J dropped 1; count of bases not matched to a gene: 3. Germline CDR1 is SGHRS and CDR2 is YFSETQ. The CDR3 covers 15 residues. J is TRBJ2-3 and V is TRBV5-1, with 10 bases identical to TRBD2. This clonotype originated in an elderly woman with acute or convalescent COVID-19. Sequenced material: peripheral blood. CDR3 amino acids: CASSPGTSGTDTQYF. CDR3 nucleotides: TGCGCCAGCAGCCCTGGGACTAGCGGCACAGATACGCAGTATTTT.